This TCR beta chain emerged from a study of OX40 agonist ivuxolimab in advanced cancers. Across the whole study: A diagnosis of hepatocellular carcinoma, melanoma, renal cell or head and neck cancer was present in dose-escalation patients. Partial responses were seen in three patients, one with hepatocellular carcinoma and two with cutaneous melanoma. Study findings and constraints: The work left the antigen specificity of expanded peripheral T cells undetermined. Dose levels from 0.1 to 3.0 mg/kg saw CD4+ and CD8+ blood T cells expand clonally by week 6.

CDR1 MDHEN and CDR2 SYDVKM come from the germline V gene. The CDR3 has 17 amino acids. Losses at the gene ends were 3 bases for V and 2 bases for J; bases not matched to a gene: 7. In regard to this clone: Its target is unknown.

Clones were sequenced by immunoSEQ multiplex PCR, and TCRdb holds only the in-frame ones, with some missing. Among about 44,000 clones listed, about 85% were seen once. This receptor was obtained from an adult with an advanced solid tumor such as melanoma, head and neck, liver or kidney cancer. The J gene is TRBJ2-1, the V gene TRBV28; 10 bases line up with TRBD1. This sample comprised CD4+ or CD8+ T cells sorted from blood, obtained in a trial of the OX40 agonist ivuxolimab. The CDR3 here is CASSLLFGTGAYNEQFF. CDR3 nucleotides: TGTGCCAGCAGTTTGCTGTTCGGGACAGGGGCCTACAATGAGCAGTTCTTC.